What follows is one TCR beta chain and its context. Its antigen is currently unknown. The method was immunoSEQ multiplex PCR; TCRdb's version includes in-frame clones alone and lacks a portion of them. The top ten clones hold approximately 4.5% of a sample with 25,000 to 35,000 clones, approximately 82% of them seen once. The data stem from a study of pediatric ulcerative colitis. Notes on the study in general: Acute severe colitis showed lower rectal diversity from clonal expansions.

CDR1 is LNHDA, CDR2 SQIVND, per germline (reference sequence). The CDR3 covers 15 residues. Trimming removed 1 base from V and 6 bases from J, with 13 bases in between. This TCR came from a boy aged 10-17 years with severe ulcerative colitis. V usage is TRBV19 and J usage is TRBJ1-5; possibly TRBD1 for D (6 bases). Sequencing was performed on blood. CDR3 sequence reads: CASSIVQGVVQPQHF. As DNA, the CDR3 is TGTGCCAGTAGTATAGTACAGGGAGTGGTTCAGCCCCAGCATTTT.